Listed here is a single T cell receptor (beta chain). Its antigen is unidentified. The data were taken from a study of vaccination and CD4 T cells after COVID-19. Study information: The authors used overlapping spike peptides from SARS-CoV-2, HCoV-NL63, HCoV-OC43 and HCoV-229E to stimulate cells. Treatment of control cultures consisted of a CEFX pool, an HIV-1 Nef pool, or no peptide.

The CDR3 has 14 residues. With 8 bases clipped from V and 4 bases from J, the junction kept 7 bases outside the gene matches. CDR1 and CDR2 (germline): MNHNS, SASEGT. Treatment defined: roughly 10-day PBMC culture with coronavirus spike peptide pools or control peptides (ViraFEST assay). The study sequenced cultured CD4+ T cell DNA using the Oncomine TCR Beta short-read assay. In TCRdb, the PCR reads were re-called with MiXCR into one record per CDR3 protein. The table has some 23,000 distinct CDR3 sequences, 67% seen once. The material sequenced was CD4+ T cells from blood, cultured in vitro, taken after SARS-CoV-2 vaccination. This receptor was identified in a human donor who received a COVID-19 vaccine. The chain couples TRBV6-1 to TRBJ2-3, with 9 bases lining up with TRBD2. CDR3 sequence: CASSAGGPADTQYF. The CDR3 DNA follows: TGTGCCAGCTCGGCGGGGGGGCCAGCAGATACGCAGTATTTT.